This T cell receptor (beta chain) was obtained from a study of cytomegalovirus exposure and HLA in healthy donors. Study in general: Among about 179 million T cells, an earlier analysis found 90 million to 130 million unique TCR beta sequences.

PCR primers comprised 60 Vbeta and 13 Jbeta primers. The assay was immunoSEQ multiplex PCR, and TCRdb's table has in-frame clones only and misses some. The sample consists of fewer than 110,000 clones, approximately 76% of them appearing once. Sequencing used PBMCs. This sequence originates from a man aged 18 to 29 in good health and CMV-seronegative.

CDR3 coding DNA: TGCGCCACCTCCACTAGCGGGGGGGCCGGTAATGAGCAGTTCTTC. Translation: CATSTSGGAGNEQFF. The chain employs TRBV4-3 and TRBJ2-1; 13 bases align to TRBD2. Germline CDR1 LGHNA, CDR2 YSLEER. The CDR3 is 15 amino acids. V shed 10 bases and J 7 bases; nucleotides not matched to a gene: 10.